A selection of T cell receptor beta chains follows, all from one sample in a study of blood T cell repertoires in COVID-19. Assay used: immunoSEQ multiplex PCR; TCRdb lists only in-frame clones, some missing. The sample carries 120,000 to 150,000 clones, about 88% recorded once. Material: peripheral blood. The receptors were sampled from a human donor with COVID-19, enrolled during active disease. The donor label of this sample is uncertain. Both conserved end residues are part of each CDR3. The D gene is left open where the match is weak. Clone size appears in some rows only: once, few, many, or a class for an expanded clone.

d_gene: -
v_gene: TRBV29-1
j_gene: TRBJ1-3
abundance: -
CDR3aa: CSAAGVSSGNTIYF
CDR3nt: TGCAGCGCCGCGGGTGTGAGCTCTGGAAACACCATATATTTT

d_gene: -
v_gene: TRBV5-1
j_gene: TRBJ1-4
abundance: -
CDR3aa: CASSLAGTGTNEKLFF
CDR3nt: TGCGCCAGCAGCTTGGCGGGGACTGGCACTAATGAAAAACTGTTTTTT

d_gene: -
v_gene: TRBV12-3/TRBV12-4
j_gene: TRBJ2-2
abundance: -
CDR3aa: CASSFGLGELFF
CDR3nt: TGTGCCAGCAGTTTTGGGCTCGGGGAGCTGTTTTTT

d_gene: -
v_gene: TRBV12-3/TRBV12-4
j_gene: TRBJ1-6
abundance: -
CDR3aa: CASSYGNSPLHF
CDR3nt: TGTGCCAGCAGTTACGGGAATTCACCCCTCCACTTT

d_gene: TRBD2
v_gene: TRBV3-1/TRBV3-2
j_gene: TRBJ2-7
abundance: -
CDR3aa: CASSQLSGGISYEQYF
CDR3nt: TGTGCCAGCAGCCAGCTTAGCGGGGGGATCTCCTACGAGCAGTATTTC

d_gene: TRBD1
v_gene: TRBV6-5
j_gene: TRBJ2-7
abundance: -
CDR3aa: CASSSGTGPYEQYF
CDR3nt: TGTGCCAGCAGTTCCGGGACAGGGCCCTACGAGCAGTACTTC

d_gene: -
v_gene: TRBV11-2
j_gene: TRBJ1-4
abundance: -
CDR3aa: CASSPDGQIREKLFF
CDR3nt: TGTGCCAGCAGCCCCGACGGACAGATCAGAGAAAAACTGTTTTTT

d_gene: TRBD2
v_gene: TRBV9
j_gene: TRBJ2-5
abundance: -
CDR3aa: CASSPSPMGGETQYF
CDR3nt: TGTGCCAGCAGCCCCAGTCCAATGGGAGGGGAGACCCAGTACTTC

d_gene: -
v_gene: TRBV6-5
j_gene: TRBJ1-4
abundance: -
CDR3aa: CASSYSGAGDEKLFF
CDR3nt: TGTGCCAGCAGTTACTCGGGGGCAGGGGACGAAAAACTGTTTTTT

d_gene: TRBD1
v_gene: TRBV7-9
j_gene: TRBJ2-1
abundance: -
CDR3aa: CASSFDPGTGFYNEQFF
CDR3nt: TGTGCCAGCAGCTTCGACCCCGGGACAGGCTTTTACAATGAGCAGTTCTTC

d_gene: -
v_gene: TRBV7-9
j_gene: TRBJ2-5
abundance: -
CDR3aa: CASSFPRIKEETQYF
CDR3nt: TGTGCCAGCAGCTTTCCGCGGATCAAGGAAGAGACCCAGTACTTC

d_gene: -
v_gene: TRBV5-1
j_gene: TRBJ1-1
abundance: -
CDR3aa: CASSLLLTGVARQAEAFF
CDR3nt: TGCGCCAGCAGCTTGCTATTGACGGGGGTAGCGAGGCAAGCTGAAGCTTTCTTT

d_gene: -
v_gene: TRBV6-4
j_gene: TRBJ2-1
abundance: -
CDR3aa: CASSASCLFLLSYNEQFF
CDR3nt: TGTGCCAGCAGCGCTTCTTGCCTATTCCTCCTATCCTACAATGAGCAGTTCTTC

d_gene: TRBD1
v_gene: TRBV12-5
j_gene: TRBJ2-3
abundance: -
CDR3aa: CASGLTGGADTQYF
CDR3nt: TGTGCTAGTGGTTTGACAGGGGGAGCAGATACGCAGTATTTT

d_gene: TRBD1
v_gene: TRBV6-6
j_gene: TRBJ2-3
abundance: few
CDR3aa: CASRVTGPNTDTQYF
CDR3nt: TGTGCCAGCAGAGTGACAGGGCCGAACACAGATACGCAGTATTTT

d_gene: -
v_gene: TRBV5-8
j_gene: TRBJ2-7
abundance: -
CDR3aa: CASSLAGSDYEQYF
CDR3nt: TGTGCCAGCAGCTTGGCAGGGTCCGACTACGAGCAGTACTTC

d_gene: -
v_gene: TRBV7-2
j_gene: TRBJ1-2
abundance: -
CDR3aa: CASSPQPGSGSYTF
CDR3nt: TGTGCCAGCAGCCCCCAGCCAGGGTCGGGTAGCTACACCTTC

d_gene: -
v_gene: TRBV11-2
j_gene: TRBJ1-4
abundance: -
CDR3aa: CASSLDRVGLNEKLFF
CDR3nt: TGTGCCAGCAGCTTAGATCGGGTAGGACTCAATGAAAAACTGTTTTTT

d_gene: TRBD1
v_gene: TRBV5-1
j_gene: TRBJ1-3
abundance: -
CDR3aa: CASSLAPDRGLNGNTIYF
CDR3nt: TGCGCCAGCAGCTTGGCCCCGGACAGGGGGCTTAATGGAAACACCATATATTTT

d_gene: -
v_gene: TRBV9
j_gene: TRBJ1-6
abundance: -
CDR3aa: CASSVTGDNSPLHF
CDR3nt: TGTGCCAGCAGCGTAACGGGGGATAATTCACCCCTCCACTTT

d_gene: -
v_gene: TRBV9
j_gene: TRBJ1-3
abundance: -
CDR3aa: CASSYRERNTIYF
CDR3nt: TGTGCCAGCAGCTACAGGGAAAGAAACACCATATATTTT

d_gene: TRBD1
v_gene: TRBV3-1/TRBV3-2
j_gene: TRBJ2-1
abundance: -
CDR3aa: CASSPRQGSHNEQFF
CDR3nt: TGTGCCAGCAGCCCACGACAGGGATCCCACAATGAGCAGTTCTTC

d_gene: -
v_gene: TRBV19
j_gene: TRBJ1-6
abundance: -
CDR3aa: CASSIDRRGQPLHF
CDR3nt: TGTGCCAGTAGTATAGATCGAAGAGGGCAACCCCTCCACTTT

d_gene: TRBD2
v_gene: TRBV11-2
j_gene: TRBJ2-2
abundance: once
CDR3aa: CASSLASGGAQGELFF
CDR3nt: TGTGCCAGCAGCTTAGCGAGCGGGGGGGCTCAAGGGGAGCTGTTTTTT

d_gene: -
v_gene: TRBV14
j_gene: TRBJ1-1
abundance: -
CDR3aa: CASSQLGGTEAFF
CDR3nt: TGTGCCAGCAGCCAACTGGGGGGCACTGAAGCTTTCTTT

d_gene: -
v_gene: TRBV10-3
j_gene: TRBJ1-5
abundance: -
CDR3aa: CAVADSLEQPQHF
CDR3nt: TGTGCCGTCGCGGACAGTTTAGAACAGCCCCAGCATTTT

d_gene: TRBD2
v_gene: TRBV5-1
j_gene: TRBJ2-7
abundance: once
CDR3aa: CASSLRAGGHYEQYF
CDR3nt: TGCGCCAGCAGCTTGCGGGCGGGGGGGCACTACGAGCAGTACTTC

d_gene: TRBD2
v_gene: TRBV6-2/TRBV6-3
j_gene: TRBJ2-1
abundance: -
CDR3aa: CASSGTSGSVYNEQFF
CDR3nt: TGTGCCAGCAGTGGGACTAGCGGGAGTGTGTACAATGAGCAGTTCTTC

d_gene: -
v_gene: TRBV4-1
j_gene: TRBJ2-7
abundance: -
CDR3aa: CASSHGLSPYEQYF
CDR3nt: TGCGCCAGCAGCCATGGGCTAAGCCCCTACGAGCAGTACTTC

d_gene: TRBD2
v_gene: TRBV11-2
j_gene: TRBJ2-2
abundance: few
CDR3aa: CASSRDRGGRNTGELFF
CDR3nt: TGTGCCAGCAGCCGTGACCGGGGGGGCCGGAACACCGGGGAGCTGTTTTTT

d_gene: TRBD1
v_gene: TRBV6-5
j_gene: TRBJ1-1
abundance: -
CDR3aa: CASSYRAGGREAFF
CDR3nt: TGTGCCAGCAGTTACCGGGCAGGGGGTAGGGAAGCTTTCTTT

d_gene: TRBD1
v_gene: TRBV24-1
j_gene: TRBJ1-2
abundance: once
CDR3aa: CATSDSDRGGYYGYTF
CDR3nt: TGTGCCACCAGTGATTCAGACAGGGGGGGCTACTATGGCTACACCTTC

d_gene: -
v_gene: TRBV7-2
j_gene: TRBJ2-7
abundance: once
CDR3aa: CASSPRTSLREQYF
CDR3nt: TGTGCCAGCAGCCCCCGTACTAGCCTGCGCGAGCAGTACTTC

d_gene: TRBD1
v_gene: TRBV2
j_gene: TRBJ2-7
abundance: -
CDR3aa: CASSDQGAGYEQYF
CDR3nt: TGTGCCAGCAGTGACCAGGGGGCGGGATACGAGCAGTACTTC

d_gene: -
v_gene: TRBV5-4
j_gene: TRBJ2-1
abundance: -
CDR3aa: CASSGRGGGSNEQFF
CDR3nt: TGTGCCAGCAGCGGGAGAGGGGGTGGGAGCAATGAGCAGTTCTTC

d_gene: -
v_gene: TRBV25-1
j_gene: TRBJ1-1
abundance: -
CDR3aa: CASSALGRELEAFF
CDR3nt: TGTGCCAGCAGTGCTCTGGGGAGGGAGCTTGAAGCTTTCTTT

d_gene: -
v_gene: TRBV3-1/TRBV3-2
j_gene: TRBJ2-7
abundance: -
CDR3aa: CASSQEGPLYEQYF
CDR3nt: TGTGCCAGCAGCCAAGAGGGGCCCCTCTACGAGCAGTACTTC